These T cell receptor beta chains were read from a single sample in a study of identical twins. In TCRdb, the 5' RACE reads were re-called with MiXCR into one record per CDR3 protein. Of 700,000 or so distinct CDR3 sequences in the sample, about 9.4% are singletons; the top ten hold 0.8% to 1%. These data also formed part of another study, on yellow fever vaccine responses in identical twins.

The sequenced sample was PBMCs. These receptors all come from a woman between 18 and 30 years old in good health. CDR3s leave out the opening cysteine and the closing phenylalanine or tryptophan. The order of the fields is V gene, D gene, CDR3 protein. A D gene is named only where the DNA matches it firmly.

v_gene: TRBV29-1; d_gene: .; CDR3aa: SVVGIVAEGTKNIQY
v_gene: TRBV9; d_gene: TRBD1; CDR3aa: ASSATPGQGLFSEQF
v_gene: TRBV5-5; d_gene: TRBD2; CDR3aa: ASSLWGGTGELF
v_gene: TRBV20-1; d_gene: .; CDR3aa: SASSRTVDNEQF
v_gene: TRBV7-9; d_gene: TRBD2; CDR3aa: ASSLGGSPKNEQY
v_gene: TRBV28; d_gene: .; CDR3aa: ASRTRGETQY
v_gene: TRBV20-1; d_gene: .; CDR3aa: SARVPQETQY
v_gene: TRBV5-1; d_gene: .; CDR3aa: ASSIEASEDTQY
v_gene: TRBV10-3; d_gene: TRBD1; CDR3aa: AISGDRARETQY
v_gene: TRBV5-1; d_gene: .; CDR3aa: ASNPEPQGPTGELF
v_gene: TRBV18; d_gene: .; CDR3aa: ASLGLPGTDTQY
v_gene: TRBV29-1; d_gene: TRBD2; CDR3aa: SVALAGGNVEQY
v_gene: TRBV7-9; d_gene: .; CDR3aa: ATSGAGTYEQY
v_gene: TRBV2; d_gene: .; CDR3aa: ASSSWTEQF
v_gene: TRBV27; d_gene: TRBD1; CDR3aa: ASSLGDRVREQY
v_gene: TRBV2; d_gene: TRBD2; CDR3aa: ASIPSGGWGSQF
v_gene: TRBV20-1; d_gene: .; CDR3aa: SAPLARPSSYNEQF
v_gene: TRBV7-9; d_gene: .; CDR3aa: ASSFSRGEDGYT
v_gene: TRBV29-1; d_gene: .; CDR3aa: SAPQSGPPVMRGEQF
v_gene: TRBV4-1; d_gene: .; CDR3aa: ASSQDFRELGGGELF
v_gene: TRBV12-3/TRBV12-4; d_gene: .; CDR3aa: ASKGNSNQPQH
v_gene: TRBV6-1; d_gene: TRBD2; CDR3aa: ASSGGLSGRAYEQY
v_gene: TRBV7-6; d_gene: .; CDR3aa: ASSLIASQETQY
v_gene: TRBV7-9; d_gene: TRBD1; CDR3aa: ASSFASGTGTTGELF
v_gene: TRBV6-1; d_gene: .; CDR3aa: ASSPSGEGYNEQF
v_gene: TRBV5-6; d_gene: .; CDR3aa: ASNLKGGLVSYEQY
v_gene: TRBV7-3; d_gene: .; CDR3aa: ASSTQTGTSTDTQY
v_gene: TRBV20-1; d_gene: TRBD2; CDR3aa: SASGAGGRFNEQF
v_gene: TRBV15; d_gene: .; CDR3aa: ATSLQNTGELF
v_gene: TRBV15; d_gene: TRBD2; CDR3aa: ATSRLAGGAISYNEQF
v_gene: TRBV6-5; d_gene: .; CDR3aa: ASSYSRGPLTDTQY
v_gene: TRBV3-1; d_gene: TRBD1; CDR3aa: ASSQRKDRGDNEQF
v_gene: TRBV9; d_gene: .; CDR3aa: ASSVGRPGNTIY
v_gene: TRBV6-5; d_gene: .; CDR3aa: ASSYGGTYNEQF
v_gene: TRBV9; d_gene: .; CDR3aa: ASSSDPAQIEQY
v_gene: TRBV20-1; d_gene: .; CDR3aa: SASRSGTGELF
v_gene: TRBV5-1; d_gene: .; CDR3aa: ASSLGGLGNQPQH
v_gene: TRBV7-2; d_gene: .; CDR3aa: ASSRRMARQSYNEQF
v_gene: TRBV29-1; d_gene: .; CDR3aa: SVAVGGVTEAF
v_gene: TRBV9; d_gene: TRBD1; CDR3aa: ASSVDPRGLDNEQF
v_gene: TRBV10-3; d_gene: .; CDR3aa: AIRNPDSRSETQY
v_gene: TRBV11-3; d_gene: .; CDR3aa: ASSLDNGRVDQQF
v_gene: TRBV7-9; d_gene: .; CDR3aa: ASSLIGPSGEQY
v_gene: TRBV14; d_gene: TRBD2; CDR3aa: ASSQKGGSSYNEQF
v_gene: TRBV28; d_gene: TRBD2; CDR3aa: ASSLPRLAGSHNEQF
v_gene: TRBV28; d_gene: .; CDR3aa: ASRGSGGGYNNQPQH
v_gene: TRBV11-2; d_gene: TRBD2; CDR3aa: ASSARGGLAVPYEQY
v_gene: TRBV6-2/TRBV6-3; d_gene: .; CDR3aa: ASTPSVGKGIYEQY
v_gene: TRBV7-9; d_gene: .; CDR3aa: ASSIPTSPSYEQY
v_gene: TRBV28; d_gene: .; CDR3aa: ASSSVHKPTEAF
v_gene: TRBV6-2/TRBV6-3; d_gene: .; CDR3aa: ASSFSLREGSHEQY